The present TCR beta chain was sequenced within a study of T cells after yellow fever vaccination. Study context: Those fractions that held only low numbers of cells were prepared using the SMART-Seq v4 Ultra Low Input RNA kit. Points from the study as a whole: Reappearance after the booster was observed for most primary-vaccination clones (about 96% CD4, approximately 90% CD8). It was a small share of clonotypes that appeared in both CD4 and CD8 compartments.

Germline lookup yields CDR1 SGHAT and CDR2 FQNNGV. With 5 bases clipped from V and 14 bases from J, the junction kept 14 bases outside the gene matches. The CDR3 consists of 14 residues. The TCR cDNA carried a universal primer site and UMIs from 5'RACE template switching. TCRdb recomputed calls from the 5' RACE reads with MiXCR, one row per CDR3 protein. The sample holds about 500,000 distinct CDR3 sequences, about 17% seen once. A word on this clonotype: Its specificity is not known.

Sequenced here: PBMCs, sampled 4 to 5 days after the first yellow fever vaccination. This chain joins TRBV11-2 and TRBJ2-3, with 9 nucleotides matching TRBD2. This TCR was sampled from a man aged 18 to 30 who received the YFV17D yellow fever vaccine. In DNA, the CDR3 is TGTGCCAGCAGCCCTGGGGGTAGCGGGGGCCGCGGGTATTTT. This codes for CASSPGGSGGRGYF.